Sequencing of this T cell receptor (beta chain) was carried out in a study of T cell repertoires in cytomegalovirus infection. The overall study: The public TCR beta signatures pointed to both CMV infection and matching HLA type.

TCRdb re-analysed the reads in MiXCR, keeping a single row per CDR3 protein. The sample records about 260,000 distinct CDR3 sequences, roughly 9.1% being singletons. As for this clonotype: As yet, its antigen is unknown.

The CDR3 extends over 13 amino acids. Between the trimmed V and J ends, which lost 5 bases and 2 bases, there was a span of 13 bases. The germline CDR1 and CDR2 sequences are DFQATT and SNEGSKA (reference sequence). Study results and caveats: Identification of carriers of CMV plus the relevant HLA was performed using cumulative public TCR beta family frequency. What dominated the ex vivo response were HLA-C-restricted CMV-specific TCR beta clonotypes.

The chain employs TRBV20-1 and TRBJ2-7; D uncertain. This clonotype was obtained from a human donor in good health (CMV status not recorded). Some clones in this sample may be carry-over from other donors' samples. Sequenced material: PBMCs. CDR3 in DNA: TGCAGTGCTCAGGCGGTGAACCCCTACGAGCAGTACTTC. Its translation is CSAQAVNPYEQYF.